The 20 T cell receptor beta chains given below trace back to one sample, sequenced in a study of T cell changes during pregnancy in multiple sclerosis. The repertoire was sequenced with immunoSEQ multiplex PCR; TCRdb's copy has only in-frame clones and lacks some. The data contain approximately 42,000 clones, less than 90% of them singletons. Material: CD4+ T cells from peripheral blood mononuclear cells, obtained before pregnancy. The receptor set was obtained from a female donor with multiple sclerosis, enrolled in a pregnancy study.

This clone was picked up a small number of times. The CDR3 protein is CASSGMGSGGINSYNEQFF. CDR3 nucleotide sequence: TGTGCCAGCAGTGGAATGGGTAGCGGGGGAATAAACTCCTACAATGAGCAGTTCTTC. The gene calls are TRBV2 and TRBJ2-1; 9 nucleotides match TRBD2. Germline V gene sequence: CDR1 SNHLY, CDR2 FYNNEI. The CDR3 contains 19 residues. Trimming cost V 4 bases and J 0 bases; bases outside gene matches: 13.

V is TRBV7-9 and J is TRBJ2-3, with 9 bases aligning to TRBD2. The CDR3 consists of 16 residues. Germline assignment: CDR1 SEHNR and CDR2 FQNEAQ (reference sequence). Trimming at V came to 2 bases and at J to 3 bases, leaving 6 bases not matched to a gene. The CDR3 DNA reads TGTGCCAGCAGCTTATTCATCACTAGCGGGACAGATACGCAGTATTTT. This gives the protein CASSLFITSGTDTQYF.

The rearrangement uses TRBV27 and TRBJ2-1, with 13 bases aligning to TRBD2. Trimming removed 8 bases from V and 7 bases from J; junction bases left unmatched: 8. CDR1 and CDR2 (germline): MNHEY, SMNVEV (reference sequence). The CDR3 is 15 amino acids. CDR3: CASCSTSGGVNEQFF. In DNA, the CDR3 is TGTGCCAGCTGTAGTACTAGCGGGGGGGTGAATGAGCAGTTCTTC.

The chain recombines TRBV7-9 with TRBJ2-1; D unresolved. Trimming took off 2 bases at V and 6 bases at J, with 14 bases between the two ends. The germline V gene encodes CDR1 SEHNR and CDR2 FQNEAQ (reference sequence). The CDR3 has 15 amino acids. For the CDR3, the DNA is TGTGCCAGCAGCTTACCTCCGCTACGGAGCAATGAGCAGTTCTTC. Its protein product is CASSLPPLRSNEQFF.

This clone was counted once. V gene TRBV7-6 combines with J gene TRBJ2-7, with 7 bases aligning to TRBD1. This CDR3 region has 14 residues. The V gene end was trimmed by 5 bases and the J gene end by 0 bases; junction bases not matched to a gene: 4. Germline V gene lookup returns CDR1 SGHVS and CDR2 FNYEAQ. CDR3 DNA: TGTGCCAGCAGCCGGACAGGTGACTCCTACGAGCAGTACTTC. It translates to CASSRTGDSYEQYF.

The chain is built from TRBV7-2 and TRBJ2-1, with 8 bases identical to TRBD2. The germline CDR1 and CDR2 sequences are SGHTA and FQGNSA. There are 15 residues in the CDR3. Trimming cost V 0 bases and J 13 bases; bases outside gene matches: 11. The CDR3 sequence is CASSLAYRAGGAQFF. The CDR3 coding sequence is TGTGCCAGCAGCTTAGCGTATCGAGCCGGGGGGGCCCAGTTCTTC. The full variable domain, rest sourced from reference TRBV7-2 and TRBJ2-1, is GAGVSQSPSNKVTEKGKDVELRCDPISGHTALYWYRQSLGQGLEFLIYFQGNSAPDKSGLPSDRFSAERTGGSVSTLTIQRTQQEDSAVYLCASSLAYRAGGAQFFGPGTRLTVL.

The CDR3 protein is CASSLSGTLDEKLFF. DNA for the CDR3: TGTGCCAGCAGCTTATCGGGGACTTTGGACGAGAAACTGTTTTTT. This sequence joins TRBV7-2 and TRBJ1-4; tentatively, D is TRBD1 (5 bases). The CDR3 runs to 15 residues. V gave up 2 bases and J gave up 11 bases, with 18 bases separating them. The germline gives CDR1 SGHTA, CDR2 FQGNSA.

This chain connects TRBV19 to TRBJ1-6; TRBD1 agrees at 10 bases. After removal of 3 bases from V and 3 bases from J, the junction contained 14 bases not matched to a gene. The CDR3 extends over 20 amino acids. Germline-derived CDR1 and CDR2 are LNHDA and SQIVND (reference sequence). CDR3 coding DNA: TGTGCCAGTAGTATCTCCCCGCCGACAGGGGGCAATCTCTATAATTCACCCCTCCACTTT. Its translation: CASSISPPTGGNLYNSPLHF.

The chain recombines TRBV7-9 with TRBJ2-7; D gene ambiguous. The V and J ends lost 3 bases and 5 bases respectively, with 11 bases between them. This CDR3 has 13 amino acids. CDR1 is SEHNR and CDR2 is FQNEAQ in the germline V gene (reference sequence). CDR3 sequence (DNA): TGTGCCAGCAGCTTCGGGTCCTCGGACGAGCAGTACTTC. It yields the protein CASSFGSSDEQYF. Looking up the rest from reference TRBV7-9 and TRBJ2-7 gives the full variable domain: DTGVSQNPRHKITKRGQNVTFRCDPISEHNRLYWYRQTLGQGPEFLTYFQNEAQLEKSRLLSDRFSAERPKGSFSTLEIQRTEQGDSAMYLCASSFGSSDEQYFGPGTRLTVT.

This clone was detected only once. This CDR3 is also generated by other DNA sequences in the sample. The chain has TRBV2 and TRBJ2-1; 12 nucleotides match TRBD2. CDR3 length: 15 amino acids. V shed 3 bases, J shed 4 bases, and the junction held 1 base outside the gene matches. Germline lookup yields CDR1 SNHLY and CDR2 FYNNEI. The CDR3 DNA reads TGTGCCAGCAGTGAGACTAGCGGGAGATACAATGAGCAGTTCTTC. This codes for CASSETSGRYNEQFF. The whole variable domain, remainder taken from reference TRBV2 and TRBJ2-1, is EPEVTQTPSHQVTQMGQEVILRCVPISNHLYFYWYRQILGQKVEFLVSFYNNEISEKSEIFDDQFSVERPDGSNFTLKIRSTKLEDSAMYFCASSETSGRYNEQFFGPGTRLTVL.

The CDR3 DNA sequence: TGTGCCAGCAGAATAAACACCGGGGAGCTGTTTTTT. As protein: CASRINTGELFF. The chain recombines TRBV2 with TRBJ2-2; D gene unclear. The CDR3 consists of 12 residues. V was trimmed by 6 bases and J by 2 bases, leaving 4 bases between them. Germline lookup yields CDR1 SNHLY and CDR2 FYNNEI.

In this sample, this clone turned up a few times. The chain joins TRBV7-9 to TRBJ1-2; 8 bases map to TRBD1. CDR1 SEHNR and CDR2 FQNEAQ come from the germline V gene (reference sequence). The V gene end was trimmed by 6 bases and the J gene end by 4 bases; junction bases not matched to a gene: 7. The CDR3 spans 14 residues. The CDR3 sequence: CASRPDRGGYGYTF. In DNA form, the CDR3 reads TGTGCCAGCAGGCCCGACAGGGGAGGCTATGGCTACACCTTC.

V usage is TRBV6-5 and J usage is TRBJ1-1, with D perhaps TRBD1 (5 bases). Looked up from germline, CDR1 is MNHEY and CDR2 is SVGAGI. V lost 6 bases to trimming and J lost 1 base, with 12 bases between them. This CDR3 is 14 amino acids long. The CDR3 sequence: CASSMKTGNTEAFF. The CDR3 DNA reads as TGTGCCAGCAGCATGAAAACAGGGAACACTGAAGCTTTCTTT.

This chain connects TRBV4-2 to TRBJ1-2; no clear D gene. Germline CDR1 reads LGHNA; CDR2 reads YNFKEQ. CDR3 length: 14 amino acids. Trimming stripped 3 bases from V and 5 bases from J, with 13 bases between. The CDR3 DNA reads as TGTGCCAGCAGCCACCGTGGAGACGGGTATGGCTACACCTTC. Its translation is CASSHRGDGYGYTF.

The CDR3 sequence is CASSYGGVRGYTF. CDR3 coding DNA: TGTGCCAGCAGTTACGGCGGGGTTCGAGGCTACACCTTC. The chain employs TRBV14 and TRBJ1-2; no clear D. The CDR3 is 13 residues long. V lost 6 bases and J 8 bases, leaving 16 bases between the germline ends. CDR1 and CDR2 (germline): SGHDN, FVKESK.

A single count supports this clone. The chain joins TRBV14 to TRBJ1-6; TRBD1 matches 7 bases. After removal of 1 base from V and 8 bases from J, the junction contained 11 bases not matched to a gene. The CDR3 sequence is 17 residues long. CDR1 is SGHDN, CDR2 FVKESK, per germline. CDR3 sequence reads: CASSQVLGTAFYSPLHF. CDR3 nucleotide sequence: TGTGCCAGCAGCCAAGTATTAGGGACAGCCTTCTATTCACCCCTCCACTTT.

J is TRBJ1-5 and V is TRBV6-5; 7 bases match TRBD1. The V gene end was trimmed by 0 bases and the J gene end by 6 bases; junction bases not matched to a gene: 5. The CDR3 runs to 15 residues. CDR1 is MNHEY and CDR2 is SVGAGI in the germline V gene. Written as DNA, the CDR3 is TGTGCCAGCAGTTACTCGGCAGGGGGAGGTCAGCCCCAGCATTTT. Protein sequence: CASSYSAGGGQPQHF.

The chain joins TRBV13 to TRBJ2-7, with TRBD2 matching 12 bases. This CDR3 region has 16 residues. CDR1 and CDR2 (germline): PRHDT, FYEKMQ (reference sequence). After removal of 3 bases from V and 4 bases from J, the junction contained 7 bases not matched to a gene. The CDR3 protein is CASSFRLAGEGYEQYF. In DNA form, the CDR3 reads TGTGCCAGCAGCTTTAGACTAGCGGGGGAAGGTTACGAGCAGTACTTC.

This rearrangement joins TRBV7-2 to TRBJ2-3; a weak D match, TRBD1 (6 bases). The CDR3 is 15 residues long. V was pared by 2 bases and J by 0 bases, with 9 bases between. Germline V gene sequence: CDR1 SGHTA, CDR2 FQGNSA. The CDR3 region has the DNA TGTGCCAGCAGCTTATACGGGACAAGCACAGATACGCAGTATTTT. Its translation is CASSLYGTSTDTQYF.

This chain connects TRBV12-5 to TRBJ2-7; the D gene is possibly TRBD2 (6 bases). This CDR3 has 16 amino acids. V was trimmed by 0 bases and J by 0 bases, leaving 12 bases between them. Germline values: CDR1 LGHNT, CDR2 FRNRAP. The CDR3: CASGLVVASDSYEQYF. CDR3 DNA: TGTGCTAGTGGTTTGGTAGTGGCTAGCGACTCCTACGAGCAGTACTTC. Drawing the rest from reference TRBV12-5 and TRBJ2-7, the complete variable domain is DARVTQTPRHKVTEMGQEVTMRCQPILGHNTVFWYRQTMMQGLELLAYFRNRAPLDDSGMPKDRFSAEMPDATLATLKIQPSEPRDSAVYFCASGLVVASDSYEQYFGPGTRLTVT.